This record covers a single TCR beta chain. What it recognizes is unknown. 13 Jbeta primers and 60 Vbeta primers were used for the PCR. Using immunoSEQ multiplex PCR, the repertoire was profiled, and TCRdb retains in-frame clones only, with some absent. This listing includes 75,000 to 85,000 clones. This sample is drawn from a study of cytomegalovirus exposure and HLA in healthy donors. Notes on the study in general: Most of the TCR beta V segments (in an earlier analysis) were productive either about 87% or about 30% of the time. The study had only CMV serostatus as immune exposure information.

The CDR3 is made up of 12 amino acids. Deletions cut 5 bases from V and 8 bases from J, with 12 bases between. CDR1 and CDR2 (germline): SGHVS, FQNEAQ. Material: PBMCs. The chain employs TRBV7-8 and TRBJ1-1; possible D gene TRBD1, 5 bases. The sequence was collected from a man aged 18 to 30 in good health and CMV-seropositive. This CDR3 reads CASSRDGGEAFF. In DNA form, the CDR3 reads TGTGCCAGCAGCCGGGACGGGGGAGAAGCTTTCTTT.